The sequence of this T cell receptor beta chain was determined in a study of spatial heterogeneity in lung cancer. General study results and limits: Among blood samples, ubiquitous expanded tumor TCRs appeared more at resection than at follow-up.

The CDR3 spans 17 residues. CDR1 is DFQATT and CDR2 is SNEGSKA in the germline V gene (reference sequence). Losses at the gene ends were 0 bases for V and 0 bases for J; bases not matched to a gene: 3. This clonotype was counted many times. What it binds is unknown. Via MiXCR, TCRdb re-called the 5' RACE reads, giving one row per CDR3 protein. The data contain under 100,000 distinct CDR3 sequences, over 8.5% of them singletons. Documented time point: sample taken at primary tumor resection. No cells were sorted before sequencing. The whole RNA sequenced was extracted from tumor, nontumor lung or frozen PBMC.

This TCR was recovered from a male donor with early-stage non-small cell lung cancer. The sequenced sample was PBMCs, obtained at surgery. The rearrangement uses TRBV20-1 and TRBJ2-6; 9 bases align to TRBD1. CDR3 nucleotides: TGCAGTGCTAGAGAAGGACAGGGGTACTCTGGGGCCAACGTCCTGACTTTC. This sequence encodes CSAREGQGYSGANVLTF.